This T cell receptor (beta chain) was profiled in a study of beta chain features in type 1 diabetes (dated 2018 in TCRdb). Turning to the overall study: Mean age, gender distribution, total cell number and subset yield did not differ between patients and healthy donors. A total of 90 million to 130 million sorted cells were examined across all samples, and a strong correlation was observed between cell number per subset and RNA yield. The study compared TCRB repertoires of sorted circulating CD4+ T cell subsets between recently diagnosed type 1 diabetes patients and matched healthy donors. Naive and central memory subsets were obtained from all 30 or so donors, but regulatory and stem cell-like memory subsets were isolated from only 8 patients and roughly 8 healthy donors. General study outcomes and caveats: Only small numbers of individuals were included in the HLA sub-analyses, which left unresolved whether HLA type had any influence on TCRB rearrangement. A moderate but significant shortening of TCRB CDR3 length was observed in type 1 diabetes patients in all four CD4+ subsets. Shorter templates might have been favored by PCR, but patient and control samples were amplified and corrected together, so both groups would have been affected equally by any skew. Sequencing cDNA rather than genomic DNA could over-represent highly expressing activated cells, although activation and CD3 levels did not differ between groups. Patients with type 1 diabetes made fewer insertions and deleted more nucleotides at VDJ recombination sites, implying thymic rearrangement abnormalities. Naive, central memory and regulatory TCRB repertoires appeared to be more alike among patients than among healthy donors.

The V and J ends are trimmed by 4 bases and 0 bases, leaving 12 bases between them. The CDR3, cysteine through phenylalanine, is 15 amino acids long. The only DNA kept is the CDR3, 45 bases in frame from the first base. The germline V gene (reference sequence) gives CDR1 as SGHNT and CDR2 as YYREEE. The High Capacity cDNA Reverse Transcription Kit was used to reverse transcribe all of the isolated RNA, meaning that expressed TCRB transcripts were what got sequenced. Naive, central memory and regulatory T cell samples underwent deep immunoSEQ sequencing, averaging about 3.57 million total reads per sample. Sorted cells were lysed in RLT buffer and RNA was extracted with DNase-treated RNeasy Micro or Mini kits, depending on cell number. To prevent cross-contamination, each cell subset was processed individually, whereas patient and healthy donor samples were processed jointly. TCRB sequences were amplified from cDNA with the immunoSEQ multiplex PCR, producing 87-bp fragments spanning the CDR3 region. Sequencing of the amplicons was done on the Illumina HiSeq platform. The study's own analysis went as follows. PCR bias was corrected computationally using synthetic template baselines, and reads within Hamming distance 2 were collapsed, with unmergeable singletons discarded. By aligning reads against IMGT, V, D and J genes, CDR3 length, and insertions or deletions at six rearrangement sites were assigned. Within each subset, clonotype counts were normalized to sorted cell number, and only after that were true diversity and Gini coefficients computed with the tcR R package. The overlap coefficient, calculated on TCRB nucleotide sequences, was used to quantify repertoire sharing. Out-of-frame TCRB sequences from naive cells were analyzed as a proxy for the pre-selection repertoire. Drawn from immuneACCESS, this table holds only the in-frame rearrangements with V and J called that TCRdb kept. Clones are partly lost; checked studies trace under half to an unresolved V gene and leave the rest unexplained. That table gives V, J and clone size, and the DNA gave D and trimming. Within this sample are about 360,000 clones, with about 12% of them counted one time only. The ten largest clones represent under 0.02% of the sample.

Comments on this clone: It has no known antigen specificity. Qualities for individual bases were not recorded, and no much larger clone is one base off.

Each donor gave one peripheral blood draw, around 100 mL on average, collected into heparinised tubes. A BD FACSAria II was used to sort naive, central memory, regulatory and stem cell-like memory CD4+ T cells with a panel that included CD45RO, CCR7, CD25, CD127, CD95 and CD27. Purity was above 95% for every sorted population. PBMCs were isolated immediately by Lymphoprep density gradient centrifugation and stained directly without culture. To minimize batch effects, samples were stained and sorted in pairs, one healthy donor with one patient per experiment. Material: naive CD4+ T cells from blood. The sample's cell subset or site, from its label and the paper: true naive CD4+ T cells. The V gene is TRBV5-4 and the J gene is TRBJ2-3, with TRBD1 as a weak D call on 6 bases. The source of this sequence is a man in his late teens or twenties in good health. The CDR3 here reads CASSQDRPSTDTQYF. Read as DNA, the sequence is TGTGCCAGCAGCCAAGACAGGCCAAGCACAGATACGCAGTATTTT.